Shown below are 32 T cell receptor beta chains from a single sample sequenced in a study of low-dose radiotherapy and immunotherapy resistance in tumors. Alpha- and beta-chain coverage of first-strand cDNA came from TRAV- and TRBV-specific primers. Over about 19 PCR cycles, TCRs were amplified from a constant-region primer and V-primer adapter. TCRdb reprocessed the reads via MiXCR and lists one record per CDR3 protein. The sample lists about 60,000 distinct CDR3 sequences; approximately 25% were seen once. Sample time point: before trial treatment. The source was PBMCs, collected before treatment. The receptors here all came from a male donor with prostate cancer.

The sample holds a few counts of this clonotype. The CDR3 nucleotides read TGTGCCAGCAGCGTAGGGGGGACTAGCGGGGGAGGCGAGCAGTACTTC. Protein: CASSVGGTSGGGEQYF. The chain uses TRBV9 and TRBJ2-7; 14 bases are shared with TRBD2. V shed 0 bases and J 6 bases; nucleotides not matched to a gene: 5. This CDR3 comprises 16 residues. From germline, CDR1 is SGDLS and CDR2 YYNGEE.

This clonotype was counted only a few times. DNA of the CDR3: TGTGCCAGCAGCTTTCCGGGGGGCAGGGCCGGGGAGCTGTTTTTT. It specifies CASSFPGGRAGELFF. The chain employs TRBV5-4 and TRBJ2-2, with a tentative D call TRBD2 (7 bases). The CDR3 sequence is 15 residues long. The V end was cut by 2 bases, the J end by 6 bases, with 14 bases between. Per the germline V gene, CDR1 is SGHNT and CDR2 is YYREEE (reference sequence).

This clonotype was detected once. The CDR3 nucleotides read TGTGCCAGCAGCCCTTTAAGGGGTTATAATTCACCCCTCCACTTT. Encoded protein: CASSPLRGYNSPLHF. The rearrangement links TRBV21-1 to TRBJ1-6; the D call TRBD1 from the table was never checked on the DNA. TRBV21-1 counts as a pseudogene. This CDR3 comprises 15 residues.

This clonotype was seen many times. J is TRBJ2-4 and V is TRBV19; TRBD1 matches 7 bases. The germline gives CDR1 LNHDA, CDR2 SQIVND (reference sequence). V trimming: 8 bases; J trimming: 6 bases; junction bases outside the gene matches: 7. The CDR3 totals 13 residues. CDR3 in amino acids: CASLPRDRNIQYF. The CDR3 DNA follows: TGTGCCAGTTTACCCCGGGACAGAAACATTCAGTACTTC.

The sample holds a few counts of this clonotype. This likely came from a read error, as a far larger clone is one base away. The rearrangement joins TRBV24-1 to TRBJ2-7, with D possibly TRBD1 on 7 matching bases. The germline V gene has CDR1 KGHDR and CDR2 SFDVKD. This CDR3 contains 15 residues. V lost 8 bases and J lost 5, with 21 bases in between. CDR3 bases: TGTGCCACCACCTATCGCGGGACAGAGTGCGACGAGCAGTACTTC. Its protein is CATTYRGTECDEQYF.

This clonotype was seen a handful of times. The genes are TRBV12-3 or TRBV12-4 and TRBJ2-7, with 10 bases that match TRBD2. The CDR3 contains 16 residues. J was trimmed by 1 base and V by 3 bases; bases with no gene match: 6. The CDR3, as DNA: TGTGCCAGCAGTTTGGGGGAACTAGCGGGATCCTACGAGCAGTACTTC. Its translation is CASSLGELAGSYEQYF.

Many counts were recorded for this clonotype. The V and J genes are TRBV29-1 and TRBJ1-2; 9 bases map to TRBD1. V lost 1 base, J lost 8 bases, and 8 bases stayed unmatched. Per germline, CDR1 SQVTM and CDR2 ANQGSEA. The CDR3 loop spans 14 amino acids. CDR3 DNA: TGCAGCGTTGAAGTAATACAGGGGGCGGGCGGCTACACCTTC. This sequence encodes CSVEVIQGAGGYTF.

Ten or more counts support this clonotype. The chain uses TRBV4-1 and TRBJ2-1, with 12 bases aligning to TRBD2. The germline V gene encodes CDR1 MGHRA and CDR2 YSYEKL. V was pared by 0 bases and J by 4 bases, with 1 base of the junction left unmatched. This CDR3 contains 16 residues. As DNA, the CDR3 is TGCGCCAGCAGCCAAGAGACTAGCGGGGGATACAATGAGCAGTTCTTC. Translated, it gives CASSQETSGGYNEQFF.

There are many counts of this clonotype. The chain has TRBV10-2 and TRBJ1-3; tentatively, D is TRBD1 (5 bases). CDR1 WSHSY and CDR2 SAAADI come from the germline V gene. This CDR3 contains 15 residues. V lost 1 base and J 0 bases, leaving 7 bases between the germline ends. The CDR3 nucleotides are TGCGCCAGCAGTGAGTGGGGCGGCTCTGGAAACACCATATATTTT. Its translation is CASSEWGGSGNTIYF.

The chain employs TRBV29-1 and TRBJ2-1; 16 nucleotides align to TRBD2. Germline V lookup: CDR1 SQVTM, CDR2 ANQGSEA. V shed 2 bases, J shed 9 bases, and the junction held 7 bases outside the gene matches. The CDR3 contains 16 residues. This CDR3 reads CSVELMGLAGGSEQFF. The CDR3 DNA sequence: TGCAGCGTTGAACTTATGGGACTAGCGGGAGGGAGTGAGCAGTTCTTC.

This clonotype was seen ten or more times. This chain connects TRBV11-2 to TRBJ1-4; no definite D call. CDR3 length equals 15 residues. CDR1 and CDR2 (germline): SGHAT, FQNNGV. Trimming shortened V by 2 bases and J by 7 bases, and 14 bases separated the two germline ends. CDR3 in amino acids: CASSLNTGISEKLFF. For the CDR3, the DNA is TGTGCCAGCAGCTTAAACACGGGTATCAGTGAAAAACTGTTTTTT.

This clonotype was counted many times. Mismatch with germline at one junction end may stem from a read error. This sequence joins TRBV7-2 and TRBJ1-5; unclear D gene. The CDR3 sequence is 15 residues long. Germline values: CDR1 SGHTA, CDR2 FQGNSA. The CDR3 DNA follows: TGCGCCAGCAGCTTGGACGCCCGGAGCAATCAGCCCCAGCATTTT. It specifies CASSLDARSNQPQHF.

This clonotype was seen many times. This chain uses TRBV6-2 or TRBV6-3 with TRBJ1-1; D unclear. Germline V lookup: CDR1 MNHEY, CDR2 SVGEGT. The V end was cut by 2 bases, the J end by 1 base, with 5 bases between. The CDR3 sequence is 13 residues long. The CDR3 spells CASSYRANTEAFF. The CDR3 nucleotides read TGTGCCAGCAGTTACCGTGCGAACACTGAAGCTTTCTTT.

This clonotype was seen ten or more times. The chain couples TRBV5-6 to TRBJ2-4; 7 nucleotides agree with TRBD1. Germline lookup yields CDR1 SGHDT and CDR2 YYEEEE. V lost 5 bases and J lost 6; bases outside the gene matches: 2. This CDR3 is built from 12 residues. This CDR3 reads CASSRQGNIQYF. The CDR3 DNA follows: TGTGCCAGCAGTCGACAGGGAAACATTCAGTACTTC.

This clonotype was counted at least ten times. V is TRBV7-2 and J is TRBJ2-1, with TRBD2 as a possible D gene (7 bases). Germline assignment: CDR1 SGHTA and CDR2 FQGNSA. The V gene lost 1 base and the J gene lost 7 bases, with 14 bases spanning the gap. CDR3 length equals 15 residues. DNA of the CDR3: TGTGCCAGCAGCTTAGGGGGGGGCAGGGCTAATGAGCAGTTCTTC. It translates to CASSLGGGRANEQFF.

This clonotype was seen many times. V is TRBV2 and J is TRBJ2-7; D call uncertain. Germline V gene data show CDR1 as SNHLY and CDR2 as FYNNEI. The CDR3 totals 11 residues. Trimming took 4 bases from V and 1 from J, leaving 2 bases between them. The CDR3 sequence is CASSVSYEQYF. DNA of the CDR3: TGTGCCAGCAGTGTATCCTACGAGCAGTACTTC.

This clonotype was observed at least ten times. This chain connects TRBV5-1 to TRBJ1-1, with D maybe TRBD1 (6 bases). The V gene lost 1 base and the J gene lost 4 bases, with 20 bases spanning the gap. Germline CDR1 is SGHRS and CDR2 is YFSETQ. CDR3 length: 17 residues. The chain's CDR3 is CASSLYRSYKGGTEAFF. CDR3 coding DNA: TGCGCCAGCAGCTTGTACCGGTCCTACAAAGGGGGCACTGAAGCTTTCTTT.

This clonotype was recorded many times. CDR3 residues: CASSFMGGDTDTQYF. CDR3 nucleotides: TGTGCCAGCAGCTTTATGGGCGGGGACACAGATACGCAGTATTTT. V and J are TRBV11-2 and TRBJ2-3; tentatively, D is TRBD2 (6 bases). Germline V gene sequence: CDR1 SGHAT, CDR2 FQNNGV. The ends were cut back, 3 bases at V and 2 bases at J, with 12 bases in the middle. The CDR3 has 15 amino acids.

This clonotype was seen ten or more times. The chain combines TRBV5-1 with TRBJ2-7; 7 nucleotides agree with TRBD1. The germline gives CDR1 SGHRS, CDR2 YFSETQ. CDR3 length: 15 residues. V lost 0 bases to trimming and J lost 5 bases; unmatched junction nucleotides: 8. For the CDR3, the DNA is TGCGCCAGCAGCTTGGAAGTGGAAGGGGGCCACGAGCAGTACTTC. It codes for CASSLEVEGGHEQYF.

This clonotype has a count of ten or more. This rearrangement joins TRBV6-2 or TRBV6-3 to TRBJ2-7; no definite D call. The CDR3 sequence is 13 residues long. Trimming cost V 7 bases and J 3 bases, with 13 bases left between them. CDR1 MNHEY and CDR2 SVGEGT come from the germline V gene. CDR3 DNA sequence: TGTGCCAGCAATAAAATGGACCGCTACGAGCAGTACTTC. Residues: CASNKMDRYEQYF.

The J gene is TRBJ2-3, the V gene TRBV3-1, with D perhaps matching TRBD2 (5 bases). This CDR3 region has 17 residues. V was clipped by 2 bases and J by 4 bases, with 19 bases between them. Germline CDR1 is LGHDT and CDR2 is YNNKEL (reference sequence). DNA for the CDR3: TGTGCCAGCAGCCAACCCTCCGGGGTAGCGTGGCCAGATACGCAGTATTTT. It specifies CASSQPSGVAWPDTQYF.

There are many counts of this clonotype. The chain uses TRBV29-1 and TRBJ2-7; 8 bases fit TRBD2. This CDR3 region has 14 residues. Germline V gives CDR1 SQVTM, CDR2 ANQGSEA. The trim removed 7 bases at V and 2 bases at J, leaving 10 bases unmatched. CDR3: CSAQSTSGPYEQYF. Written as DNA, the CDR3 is TGCAGCGCCCAGAGCACTAGCGGTCCCTACGAGCAGTACTTC.

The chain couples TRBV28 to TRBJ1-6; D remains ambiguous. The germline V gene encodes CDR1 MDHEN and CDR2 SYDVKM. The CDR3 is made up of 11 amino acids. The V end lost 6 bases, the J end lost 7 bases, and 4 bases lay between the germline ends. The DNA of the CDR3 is TGTGCCAGCAGGGGGAATTCACCCCTCCACTTT. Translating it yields CASRGNSPLHF.

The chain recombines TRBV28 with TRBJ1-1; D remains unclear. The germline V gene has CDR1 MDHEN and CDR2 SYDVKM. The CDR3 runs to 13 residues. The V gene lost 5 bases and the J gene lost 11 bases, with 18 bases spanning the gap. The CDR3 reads CASSLGEGRKAFF. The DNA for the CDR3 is TGTGCCAGCAGTCTCGGGGAGGGAAGGAAGGCTTTCTTT.

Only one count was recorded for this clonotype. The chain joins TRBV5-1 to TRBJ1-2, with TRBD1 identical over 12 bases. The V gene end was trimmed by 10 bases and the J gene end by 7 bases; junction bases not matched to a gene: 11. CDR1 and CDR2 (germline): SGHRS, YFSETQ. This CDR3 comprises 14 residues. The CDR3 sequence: CAGSPGQGALGYTF. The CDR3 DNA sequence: TGCGCCGGATCTCCGGGACAGGGGGCGCTTGGCTACACCTTC. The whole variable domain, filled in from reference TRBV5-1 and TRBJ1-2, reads KAGVTQTPRYLIKTRGQQVTLSCSPISGHRSVSWYQQTPGQGLQFLFEYFSETQRNKGNFPGRFSGRQFSNSRSEMNVSTLELGDSALYLCAGSPGQGALGYTFGSGTRLTVV.

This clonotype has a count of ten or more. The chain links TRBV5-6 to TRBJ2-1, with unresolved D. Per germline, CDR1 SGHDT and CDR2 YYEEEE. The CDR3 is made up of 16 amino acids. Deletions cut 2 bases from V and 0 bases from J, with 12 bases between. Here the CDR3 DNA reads TGTGCCAGCAGCTTCGACGCAGTGAGCTCCTACAATGAGCAGTTCTTC. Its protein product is CASSFDAVSSYNEQFF.

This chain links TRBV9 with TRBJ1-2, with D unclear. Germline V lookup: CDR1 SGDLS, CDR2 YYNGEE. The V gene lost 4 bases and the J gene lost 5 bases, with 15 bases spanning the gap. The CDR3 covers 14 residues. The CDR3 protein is CASSPLAYGYGYTF. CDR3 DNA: TGTGCCAGCAGCCCGCTTGCTTACGGGTATGGCTACACCTTC.

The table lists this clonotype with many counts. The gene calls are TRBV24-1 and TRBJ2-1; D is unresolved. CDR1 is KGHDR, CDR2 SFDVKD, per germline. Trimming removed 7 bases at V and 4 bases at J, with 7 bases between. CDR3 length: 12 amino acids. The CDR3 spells CATRNLYNEQFF. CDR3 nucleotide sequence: TGTGCCACCAGGAATTTGTACAATGAGCAGTTCTTC.

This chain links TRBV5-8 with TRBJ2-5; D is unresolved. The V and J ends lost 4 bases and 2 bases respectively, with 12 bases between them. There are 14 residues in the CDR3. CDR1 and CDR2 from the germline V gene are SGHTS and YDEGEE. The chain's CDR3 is CASSLGLRQETQYF. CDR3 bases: TGTGCCAGCAGCCTCGGGCTACGACAAGAGACCCAGTACTTC.

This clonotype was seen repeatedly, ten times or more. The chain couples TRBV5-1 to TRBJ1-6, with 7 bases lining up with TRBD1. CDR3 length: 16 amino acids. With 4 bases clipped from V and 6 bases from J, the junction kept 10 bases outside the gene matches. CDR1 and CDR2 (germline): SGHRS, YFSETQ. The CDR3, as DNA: TGCGCCAGCAGCCCGCCTGAGGGACAGCCTAATTCACCCCTCCACTTT. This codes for CASSPPEGQPNSPLHF.

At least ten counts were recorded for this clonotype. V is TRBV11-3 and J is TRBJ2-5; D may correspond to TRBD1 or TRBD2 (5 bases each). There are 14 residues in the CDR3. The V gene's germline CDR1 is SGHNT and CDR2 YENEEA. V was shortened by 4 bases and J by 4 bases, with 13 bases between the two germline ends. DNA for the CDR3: TGTGCCAGCAGCTGGGACGGACGGGGAGAGACCCAGTACTTC. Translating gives CASSWDGRGETQYF.

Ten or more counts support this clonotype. The CDR3 reads CASSQRTGSNEQFF. The CDR3 bases are TGTGCCAGCAGCCAAAGGACTGGCTCCAATGAGCAGTTCTTC. J is TRBJ2-1 and V is TRBV7-2, with D perhaps matching TRBD2 (5 bases). V gave up 5 bases and J gave up 6 bases, with 14 bases separating them. The length of the CDR3 is 14 residues. Germline assignment: CDR1 SGHTA and CDR2 FQGNSA.